The 2 T cell receptor beta chains in this list originate from one sample, sequenced in a study of PD-L1 blockade in urothelial cancer. The assay was immunoSEQ multiplex PCR, and TCRdb's table has in-frame clones only and misses some. The data show about 57,000 clones, roughly four fifths seen once. Time point in this sample: pretreatment peripheral blood. This specimen was PBMCs, taken around atezolizumab (anti-PD-L1) treatment. The origin of the receptors is a man between 65 and 85 years old with urothelial cancer.

The CDR3 DNA is TGTGCCAGCTCACCACGCCAGGACAGCTCTGGGGCCAACGTCCTGACTTTC. Encoded protein: CASSPRQDSSGANVLTF. The V gene is TRBV18, the J gene TRBJ2-6; possibly TRBD1 for D (6 bases). V shed 1 base and J shed 0 bases, with 10 bases lying between them. CDR3 length: 17 amino acids. The germline V gene has CDR1 KGHSH and CDR2 LQKENI.

The chain links TRBV11-3 to TRBJ2-7, with D maybe TRBD2 (6 bases). Germline CDR1 reads SGHNT; CDR2 reads YENEEA. CDR3 length equals 15 residues. V was trimmed by 1 base and J by 3 bases, leaving 13 bases between them. As DNA, the CDR3 is TGTGCCAGCAGCTTAGTTTCGGGAGAGGGCTACGAGCAGTACTTC. This codes for CASSLVSGEGYEQYF.